This T cell receptor (beta chain) was sequenced during a study of memory CD4+ T cells and cytomegalovirus serostatus. Single viable CD3+CD4+CD8-CD45RO+ cells were sorted as the memory CD4+ T cells. CMV serostatus came from serum IgG against pp150, pp28, p38, p52. Positive selection with CD4 microbeads enriched total CD4+ T cells. Original processing methods: After removing out-of-frame reads, 2.3 million or so distinct TCRbeta sequences remained. Profiling relied on immunoSEQ multiplex PCR, and the TCRdb table lists in-frame clones only, not all of them. V and J calls and clone size are given by that table; D and trimming were obtained from the DNA. The repertoire holds about 50,000 clones, with about 79% as singletons. Trimming removed 0 bases at V and 3 bases at J, with 12 bases between. Looked up from germline, CDR1 is SGHRS and CDR2 is YFSETQ. This CDR3 region has 15 residues. On this clone: What it binds is unknown.

Study results and caveats: About 40% of the roughly 150 known CMV-associated TCRbeta sequences appeared in CD4+ memory.

This receptor was obtained from an adult in good health and CMV-seronegative. The chain is built from TRBV5-1 and TRBJ1-2, with TRBD1 as a possible D gene (5 bases). The sequencing input was memory CD4+ T cells from blood. CDR3 residues: CASSLGSGADYGYTF. CDR3 nucleotides: TGCGCCAGCAGCTTGGGGTCCGGGGCCGACTATGGCTACACCTTC.